The present entry profiles one T cell receptor (beta chain) with its context. The antigen this receptor binds is unknown. One base away there is no much larger clone; base qualities are not given. The collaborating institutions used their own protocols to collect whole blood in K2EDTA tubes. For TCRbeta analysis, collaborators shipped samples in one of three forms: frozen whole blood, isolated PBMCs, or DNA extracted from either of those sample types. The data were obtained in a study of blood T cell repertoires in COVID-19 (dated by TCRdb to about 2020). With respect to the entire study: The collaborator samples originated in the United States, Italy and Spain and spanned the acute and convalescent phases of COVID-19. The prospective study material was composed of cDNA or gDNA derived from T cells, B-cell-depleted T cells, or PBMCs. The dataset comprised deeply sampled blood TCRbeta repertoires from subjects exposed to, actively infected with, or recovered from COVID-19. The repertoires were released in a freely available public database intended as a resource for research on the immune response to SARS-CoV-2. The samples were drawn from the first 160 participants of the ongoing ImmuneRACE study and from some 1,300 subjects provided by 6 global collaborators. Sample metadata almost always included a de-identified subject ID, COVID-19 status, age in years and sex. HLA class I and class II types, where available, came from metadata supplied by the sample provider rather than from assay-based typing. What the study reported, not specific to this receptor: Clinical and demographic metadata were provided uncurated, with the amount varying by source and participant.

V is shortened by 5 bases, J by 3 bases, and the region joining them spans 16 bases. The CDR3, from cysteine to phenylalanine, totals 15 residues. Only CDR3 DNA remains: 45 bases, in frame from the first base. Looking up the germline V gene yields CDR1 SGHNT and CDR2 YENEEA. TCRbeta CDR3 regions were amplified from genomic DNA by means of the immunoSEQ Assay, a bias-controlled multiplex PCR. The study's own analysis went as follows. Nucleated cell counts per sample were estimated from amplification of reference gene primers within the assay. To quantify the absolute abundance of each unique TCRbeta CDR3 rearrangement, sequence reads were collapsed and filtered. For each sample, productive Simpson clonality was calculated as the square root of Simpson's diversity index across productive rearrangements. This immuneACCESS table, as held by TCRdb, lists in-frame sequences with V and J called but not all clones. Of the missing ones, under half trace to an unresolved V gene in checked studies; the others have no known cause. That table furnishes V, J and clone size, whereas the DNA furnished D and trimming. For this sample the table gives approximately 150,000 clones, of which 75% to 85% were detected only once. The ten largest account for 5% of the sample.

The receptor's source is a woman aged 45-65 years with acute or convalescent COVID-19. The material sequenced was peripheral blood. This chain is built from TRBV11-3 and TRBJ2-5; TRBD1 is perhaps the D gene, given 7 matching bases. The DNA sequence follows: TGTGCCAGCAGCGCCAGGGGGACTTTTGAAGAGACCCAGTACTTC. This codes for CASSARGTFEETQYF.